The source of this TCR beta chain is a study of T cell repertoires in cytomegalovirus infection. Study overall: HLA-B-restricted CMV epitopes that are well studied were used alongside recently identified HLA-C-restricted ones. Matching HLA type, along with CMV infection, was indicated by public TCR beta signatures. Study-level points and caveats: HLA-C-restricted CMV-specific TCR beta clonotypes were dominant in the ex vivo response. The study identified carriers of CMV plus the relevant HLA from cumulative public TCR beta family frequency.

TCRdb recomputed calls from the reads with MiXCR, one row per CDR3 protein. This sample has approximately 350,000 distinct CDR3 sequences, with about 34% found just once. Remarks on this clonotype: What it recognizes is unknown.

Trimming shortened V by 5 bases and J by 4 bases, and 15 bases separated the two germline ends. CDR3 length equals 15 residues. CDR1 is MGHDK, CDR2 SYGVNS, per germline. This clonotype originated in a human donor in good health (CMV status not recorded). Some clones in this sample may be carry-over from other donors' samples. Sequences were derived from cultured PBMCs, sampled from culture after CMV antigen stimulation. The chain links TRBV25-1 to TRBJ2-1; no definite D call. The CDR3 bases are TGTGCCAGCAGTCGTAAGTTCCTTCCTTACAATGAGCAGTTCTTC. It yields the protein CASSRKFLPYNEQFF.